Here is one T cell receptor beta chain with its context. The data were taken from a study of blood T cell repertoires in COVID-19. Looking at the study overall: Samples of COVID-19 (acute and convalescent) were obtained from the United States, Italy and Spain. PBMCs, B-cell-depleted T cells, or T cells were the source of the cDNA or gDNA that made up the material.

The protocol was immunoSEQ multiplex PCR, while the TCRdb copy is restricted to in-frame clones and leaves out a portion. The table lists some 130,000 clones, approximately 74% of them singletons. The CDR3 loop spans 13 amino acids. V lost 6 bases to trimming and J lost 3 bases, with 8 bases between them. Germline V gene data show CDR1 as MNHEY and CDR2 as SMNVEV (reference sequence). The receptor was isolated from a woman aged 70-85 years with acute or convalescent COVID-19. V and J are TRBV27 and TRBJ2-2, with D possibly matching TRBD1 (5 bases). The specimen sequenced was peripheral blood. CDR3: CASRDSYTGELFF. The CDR3 nucleotides are TGTGCCAGCAGAGACAGCTACACCGGGGAGCTGTTTTTT.